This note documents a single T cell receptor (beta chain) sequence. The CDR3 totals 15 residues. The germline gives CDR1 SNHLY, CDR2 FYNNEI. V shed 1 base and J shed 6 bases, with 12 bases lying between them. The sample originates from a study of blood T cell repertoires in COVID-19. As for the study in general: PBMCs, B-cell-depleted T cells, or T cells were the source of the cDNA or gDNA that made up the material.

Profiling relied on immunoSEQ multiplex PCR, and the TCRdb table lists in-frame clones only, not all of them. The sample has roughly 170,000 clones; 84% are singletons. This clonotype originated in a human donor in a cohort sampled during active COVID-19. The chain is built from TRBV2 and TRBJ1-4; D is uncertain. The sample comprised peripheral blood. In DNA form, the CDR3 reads TGTGCCAGCAGTGAAGGCTCCTCCAGGCATGAAAAACTGTTTTTT. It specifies CASSEGSSRHEKLFF.